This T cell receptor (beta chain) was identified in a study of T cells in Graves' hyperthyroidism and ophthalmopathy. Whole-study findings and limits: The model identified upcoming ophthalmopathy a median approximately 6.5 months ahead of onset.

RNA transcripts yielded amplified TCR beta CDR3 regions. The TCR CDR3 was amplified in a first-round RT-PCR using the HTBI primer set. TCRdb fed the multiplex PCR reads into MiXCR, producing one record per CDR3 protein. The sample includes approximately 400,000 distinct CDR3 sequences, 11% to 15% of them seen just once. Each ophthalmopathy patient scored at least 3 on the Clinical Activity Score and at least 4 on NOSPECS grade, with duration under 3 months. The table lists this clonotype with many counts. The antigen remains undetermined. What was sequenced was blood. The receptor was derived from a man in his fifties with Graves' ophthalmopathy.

The CDR3 sequence: CASSLDFRRATGPGELFF. CDR3 DNA sequence: TGCGCCAGCAGCTTGGATTTTCGCCGGGCGACCGGGCCCGGGGAGCTGTTTTTT. The chain employs TRBV5-1 and TRBJ2-2; no firm D call. The germline gives CDR1 SGHRS, CDR2 YFSETQ. The germline V and J ends were trimmed by 0 bases and 6 bases, with 21 bases remaining between them. The CDR3 totals 18 residues.